This T cell receptor beta chain was sequenced in a study of T cell changes during pregnancy in multiple sclerosis. The germline CDR1 and CDR2 sequences are MDHEN and SYDVKM. J gave up 4 bases and V 7 bases, and 13 bases lay outside the gene matches. The CDR3 runs to 15 residues. Sequencing was performed with immunoSEQ multiplex PCR; in TCRdb, only in-frame clones are kept and a portion is missing. The top ten hold 9.5% to 13% of the sample, which has tens of thousands of clones, around 92% seen once. This receptor was taken from a female donor with multiple sclerosis, enrolled in a pregnancy study. The chain carries TRBV28 and TRBJ2-7; 7 bases fit TRBD2. The sample here was CD8+ T cells from peripheral blood mononuclear cells, taken after pregnancy. The CDR3 DNA reads as TGTGCCAGCACCCTCCACGGCGGGAGTAGGTACGAGCAGTACTTC. This gives the protein CASTLHGGSRYEQYF.